Shown below are 3 T cell receptor beta chains from a single sample sequenced in a study of cytomegalovirus exposure and HLA in healthy donors. The PCR employed 60 Vbeta primers together with 13 Jbeta primers. Assay: immunoSEQ multiplex PCR; the TCRdb copy retains only in-frame clones and omits some. The table includes hundreds of thousands of clones, 70% to 90% detected once. The sequencing input was PBMCs. These receptors were taken from a girl aged 2 to 9 in good health and CMV-seronegative.

The rearrangement joins TRBV4-1 to TRBJ2-3, with unresolved D. The CDR3 totals 11 residues. Germline lookup yields CDR1 MGHRA and CDR2 YSYEKL. V lost 2 bases and J 7 bases, leaving 4 bases between the germline ends. Here the CDR3 reads CASSQLNTQYF. The CDR3 nucleotides are TGCGCCAGCAGCCAATTAAATACGCAGTATTTT.

This clone has more than one count but fewer than ten. The rearrangement uses TRBV5-6 and TRBJ2-5; maybe TRBD2 (6 bases). Trimming cost V 2 bases and J 13 bases, with 27 bases left between them. Looked up from germline, CDR1 is SGHDT and CDR2 is YYEEEE. The CDR3 consists of 16 residues. The CDR3 nucleotides read TGTGCCAGCAGCTTTTTGGTTGGTAGCGGAAAGAGACCTCGGTACTTC. The encoded protein is CASSFLVGSGKRPRYF.

The rearrangement uses TRBV6-5 and TRBJ1-1, with 8 bases matching TRBD1. The CDR3 has 12 residues. CDR1 is MNHEY, CDR2 SVGAGI, per germline. The J segment lost 10 bases and the V segment lost 2 bases, leaving 3 bases of the junction unmatched. CDR3 nucleotides: TGTGCCAGCAGTTACCAGGGGGCGGGAGCTTTCTTT. It specifies CASSYQGAGAFF.